The present entry profiles one TCR beta chain with its context. Its antigen remains unidentified. Produced via immunoSEQ multiplex PCR; TCRdb's table is partial and in-frame only. Of 70,000 to 100,000 clones in the sample, roughly 85% are singletons; the top ten hold roughly 3.1%. Between the trimmed V and J ends, which lost 4 bases and 2 bases, there was a span of 12 bases. Germline loops: CDR1 SQVTM, CDR2 ANQGSEA. The CDR3 has 13 residues. The data originate from a study of T cell responses to AZD1222 COVID-19 vaccine. The study, taken as a whole, reports: Targets within unmutated variant regions were reportedly found for nearly half of spike-specific TCRs. Donor demographics were predominantly white British with a female majority; clonal diversity may be underestimated. Across the whole spike, CD4 TCRs peaked at regions 160-218 and 743-854.

This TCR came from an adult who received the AZD1222 COVID-19 vaccine. Sample: peripheral blood, taken 28 days after the second AZD1222 dose. The chain links TRBV29-1 to TRBJ2-7; D is tentatively TRBD1 or TRBD2 (5 bases each). The DNA for the CDR3 is TGCAGCGTTGTCCGGGACGGACCCTACGAGCAGTACTTC. Protein product: CSVVRDGPYEQYF.